This paragraph reports one TCR beta chain. This clone was seen a few times. Its binding antigen is unknown. There are no base qualities to consult, and no much larger clone falls within one base. For sequencing of the TCRbeta CDR3 region, genomic DNA was extracted from the sorted cells. The immunoSEQ Assay was used to sequence the TCRbeta CDR3 regions. What TCRdb holds here is the immuneACCESS table cut down to in-frame rearrangements. Part of the clones is not present; checked against another copy, under half of the missing clones reflect an unresolved V gene, and the others are unexplained. This sample lists 60,000 to 85,000 clones; around 87% were detected once. 4% to 5% of the sample comes from the top ten. The CDR3 contains 12 residues, cysteine and phenylalanine counted. The entry retains the CDR3 DNA only, 36 bases that are in frame from base 1. V is cut by 4 bases and J by 2 bases, and the space between the germline ends is 3 bases. The germline V gene encodes CDR1 SEHNR and CDR2 FQNEAQ (reference sequence).

The trial excluded patients who had a history of autoimmune disease or who were on systemic immunosuppression. Peripheral blood for TCR sequencing was collected from all dose cohorts at baseline, on cycle 4 day 1, and on cycle 7 day 1. Samples came from an open-label, multicenter, first-in-human phase I dose-escalation trial of ivuxolimab. Adults with locally advanced or metastatic melanoma, renal cell, hepatocellular, or head and neck squamous cell carcinoma were enrolled in the trial. Before TCR sequencing, CD4+ T cells and CD8+ T cells were sorted from peripheral blood as separate populations. The sample belongs to a study of OX40 agonist ivuxolimab in advanced cancers. Regarding the research as a whole: Ivuxolimab was a fully human IgG2 agonistic monoclonal antibody targeting the costimulatory receptor OX40 (CD134). In the dose-escalation cohort, 82.7% of patients were male, and the mean age was about 55 years, with a range of roughly 23 to 85. Peripheral TCRbeta sequencing aimed to test whether ivuxolimab altered TCR sequence diversity and caused clonal T-cell expansion. Intravenous ivuxolimab was administered to patients every 2 weeks at six dose levels: 0.01, 0.1, 0.3, 1.5, 3 and 10 mg/kg. Three dose-escalation patients achieved partial responses, one with hepatocellular carcinoma and two with cutaneous melanoma. Among the roughly 54 dose-escalation patients, about 19 had hepatocellular carcinoma, roughly 15 melanoma, 9 renal cell carcinoma and 9 head and neck cancer. The paper describes the monotherapy dose-escalation part (N = 52 patients) of the phase I trial of ivuxolimab. Prior anti-PD-1, anti-PD-L1 or anti-CTLA-4 therapy was permitted, and checkpoint inhibitors had been received by about two fifths of dose-escalation patients. What the research found in general, with its limitations: After ivuxolimab, expanded clones were on average more numerous among CD8+ T cells than among CD4+ T cells. At doses of 0.1 to 3.0 mg/kg, clonal expansion of both CD4+ and CD8+ T cells in blood was seen between baseline and week 6. The antigen specificity of the clonally expanded peripheral T cells was not determined. Low levels of normalized T-cell clonal expansion were also shown by some nonresponding patients. In partial responders in the 0.1-3.0 mg/kg groups, normalized peripheral clonal expansion was found to be among the lowest, especially among CD8+ T cells.

Here the chain combines TRBV7-9 and TRBJ1-3, with the D gene not clear enough to name. Sequenced here: CD4+ or CD8+ T cells sorted from blood, sampled in a trial of the OX40 agonist ivuxolimab. This TCR came from an adult with an advanced solid tumor such as melanoma, head and neck, liver or kidney cancer. The DNA reads as follows: TGTGCCAGCAGCTGGGCTGGAAACACCATATATTTT. This gives the protein CASSWAGNTIYF.